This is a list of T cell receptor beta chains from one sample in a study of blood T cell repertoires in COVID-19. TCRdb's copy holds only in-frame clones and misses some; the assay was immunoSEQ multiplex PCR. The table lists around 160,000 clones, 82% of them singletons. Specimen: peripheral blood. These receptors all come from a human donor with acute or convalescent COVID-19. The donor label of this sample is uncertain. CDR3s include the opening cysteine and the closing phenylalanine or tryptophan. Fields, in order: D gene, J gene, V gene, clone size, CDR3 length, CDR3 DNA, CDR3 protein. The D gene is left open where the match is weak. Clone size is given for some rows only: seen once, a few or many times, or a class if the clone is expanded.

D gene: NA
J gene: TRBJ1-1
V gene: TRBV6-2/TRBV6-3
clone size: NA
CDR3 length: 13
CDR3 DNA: TGTGCCAGCAGTTACTACGGGAACACTGAAGCTTTCTTT
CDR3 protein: CASSYYGNTEAFF

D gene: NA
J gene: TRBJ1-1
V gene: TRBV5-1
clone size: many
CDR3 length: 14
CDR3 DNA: TGCGCCAGCAGCTTCGGCCGGGGAAACACTGAAGCTTTCTTT
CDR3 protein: CASSFGRGNTEAFF

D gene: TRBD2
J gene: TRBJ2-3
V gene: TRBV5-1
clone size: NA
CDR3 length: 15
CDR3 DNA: TGCGCCAGCAGCTTATCGGGGGGGACCACAGATACGCAGTATTTT
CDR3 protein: CASSLSGGTTDTQYF

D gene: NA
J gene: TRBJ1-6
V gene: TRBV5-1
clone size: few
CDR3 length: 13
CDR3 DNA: TGCGCCAGCACGAGAGGGAGGGACTCACCCCTCCACTTT
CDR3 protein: CASTRGRDSPLHF

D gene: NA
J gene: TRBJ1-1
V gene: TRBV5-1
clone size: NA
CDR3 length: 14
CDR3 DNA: TGCGCCAGCAACGCCGGGATGGCGGACACTGAAGCTTTCTTT
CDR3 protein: CASNAGMADTEAFF

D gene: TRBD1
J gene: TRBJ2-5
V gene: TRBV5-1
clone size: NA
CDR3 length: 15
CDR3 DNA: TGCGCCAGCAGCCAGGACAGGGGGCCCCAAGAGACCCAGTACTTC
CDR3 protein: CASSQDRGPQETQYF

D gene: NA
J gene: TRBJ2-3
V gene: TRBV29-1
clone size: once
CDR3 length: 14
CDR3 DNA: TGCAGCGTTAACAGGGCGGCTCAAGCAGATACGCAGTATTTT
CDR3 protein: CSVNRAAQADTQYF

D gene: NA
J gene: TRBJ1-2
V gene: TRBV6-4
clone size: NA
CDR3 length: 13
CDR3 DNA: TGTGCCAGCAGTGACGGGGGGAGTCATGGCTACACCTTC
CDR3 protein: CASSDGGSHGYTF

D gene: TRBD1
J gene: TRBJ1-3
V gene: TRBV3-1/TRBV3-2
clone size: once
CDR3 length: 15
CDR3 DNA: TGTGCCAGCAGCCAAGCCCCGGACAGGGGAAACACCATATATTTT
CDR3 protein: CASSQAPDRGNTIYF

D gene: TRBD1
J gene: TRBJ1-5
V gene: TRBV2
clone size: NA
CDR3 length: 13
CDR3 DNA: TGTGCCAGCAGTCAGGGGGCGGATCAGCCCCAGCATTTT
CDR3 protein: CASSQGADQPQHF

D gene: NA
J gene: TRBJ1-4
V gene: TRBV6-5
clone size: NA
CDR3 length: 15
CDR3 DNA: TGTGCCAGCAGTCTCGGACAGTCTTCGATCGAAAAACTGTTTTTT
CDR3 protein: CASSLGQSSIEKLFF

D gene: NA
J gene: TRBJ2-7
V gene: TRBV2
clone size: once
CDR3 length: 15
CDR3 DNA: TGTGCCAGCAGGACTCCCCCGTTGGGTGCCTACGAGCAGTACTTC
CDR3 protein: CASRTPPLGAYEQYF

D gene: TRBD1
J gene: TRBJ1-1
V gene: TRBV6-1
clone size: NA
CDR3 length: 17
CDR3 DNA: TGTGCCAGCAGTGAAAGCGGGACAGGGGGCGTGAACACTGAAGCTTTCTTT
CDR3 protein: CASSESGTGGVNTEAFF

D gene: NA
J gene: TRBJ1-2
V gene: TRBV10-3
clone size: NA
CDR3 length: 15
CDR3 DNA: TGTGCCATCAGCCTAGATCGGCGATCTAACTATGGCTACACCTTC
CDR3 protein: CAISLDRRSNYGYTF

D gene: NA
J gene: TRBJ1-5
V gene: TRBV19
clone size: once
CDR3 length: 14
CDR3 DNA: TGTGCCAGTACCCGGCAAGGGGCTACTCAGCCCCAGCATTTT
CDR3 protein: CASTRQGATQPQHF

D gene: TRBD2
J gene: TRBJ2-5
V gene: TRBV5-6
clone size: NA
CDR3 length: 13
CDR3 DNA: TGTGCCAGCAGCCGACTAGCGGGAGAGACCCAGTACTTC
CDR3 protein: CASSRLAGETQYF

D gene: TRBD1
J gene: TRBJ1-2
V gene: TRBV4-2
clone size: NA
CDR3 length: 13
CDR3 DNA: TGTGCCAGCAGCCCAAGACAGGGCGGCGGCTACACCTTC
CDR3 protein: CASSPRQGGGYTF

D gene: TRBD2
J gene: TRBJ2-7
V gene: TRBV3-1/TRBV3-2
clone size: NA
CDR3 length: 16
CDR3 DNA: TGTGCCAGCAGCCAAGTGGCGGGGGGGGGAGTCTACGAGCAGTACTTC
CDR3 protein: CASSQVAGGGVYEQYF

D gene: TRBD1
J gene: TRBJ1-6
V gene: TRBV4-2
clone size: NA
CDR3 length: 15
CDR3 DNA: TGTGCCAGCAGCCAAACAGGGGGGTATTATTCACCCCTCCACTTT
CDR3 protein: CASSQTGGYYSPLHF

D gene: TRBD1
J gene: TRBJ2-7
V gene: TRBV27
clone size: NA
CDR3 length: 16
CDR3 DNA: TGTGCCAGCAGTTTATCCGGGACAGACCGCTCCTACGAGCAGTACTTC
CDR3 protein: CASSLSGTDRSYEQYF

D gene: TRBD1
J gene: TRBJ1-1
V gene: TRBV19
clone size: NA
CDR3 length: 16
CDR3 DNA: TGTGCCAGCCGAACACCAAAGACAGGGATGAACACTGAAGCTTTCTTT
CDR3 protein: CASRTPKTGMNTEAFF

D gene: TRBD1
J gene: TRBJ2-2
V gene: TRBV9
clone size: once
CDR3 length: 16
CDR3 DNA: TGTGCCAGCAGCACCCGACAGGGGGGATACACCGGGGAGCTGTTTTTT
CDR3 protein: CASSTRQGGYTGELFF

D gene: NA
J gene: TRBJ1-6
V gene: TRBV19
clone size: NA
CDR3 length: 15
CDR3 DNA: TGTGCCAGTAGTACGGGGTTCTCCTATAATTCACCCCTCCACTTT
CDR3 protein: CASSTGFSYNSPLHF

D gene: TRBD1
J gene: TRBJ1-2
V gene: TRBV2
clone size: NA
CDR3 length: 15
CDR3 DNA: TGTGCCAGCAAGATCGGGACAGGGTCCCACTATGGCTACACCTTC
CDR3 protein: CASKIGTGSHYGYTF

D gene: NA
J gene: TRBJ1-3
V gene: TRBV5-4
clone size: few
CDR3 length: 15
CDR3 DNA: TGTGCCAGCAGCGACCCCCACAGCTCTGGAAACACCATATATTTT
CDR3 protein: CASSDPHSSGNTIYF

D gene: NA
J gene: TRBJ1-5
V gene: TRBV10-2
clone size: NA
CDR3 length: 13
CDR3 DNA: TGCGCCAGCAGTTACAGCAGCAATCAGCCCCAGCATTTT
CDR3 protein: CASSYSSNQPQHF

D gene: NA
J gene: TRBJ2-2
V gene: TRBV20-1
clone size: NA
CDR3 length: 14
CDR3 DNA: TGCAGTGCTAGTAGGACAGATTACACCGGGGAGCTGTTTTTT
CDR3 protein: CSASRTDYTGELFF

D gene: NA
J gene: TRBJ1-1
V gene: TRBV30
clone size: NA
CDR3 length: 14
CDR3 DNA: TGTGCCTGGAGTGTAGGACCAGGGTACACTGAAGCTTTCTTT
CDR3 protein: CAWSVGPGYTEAFF